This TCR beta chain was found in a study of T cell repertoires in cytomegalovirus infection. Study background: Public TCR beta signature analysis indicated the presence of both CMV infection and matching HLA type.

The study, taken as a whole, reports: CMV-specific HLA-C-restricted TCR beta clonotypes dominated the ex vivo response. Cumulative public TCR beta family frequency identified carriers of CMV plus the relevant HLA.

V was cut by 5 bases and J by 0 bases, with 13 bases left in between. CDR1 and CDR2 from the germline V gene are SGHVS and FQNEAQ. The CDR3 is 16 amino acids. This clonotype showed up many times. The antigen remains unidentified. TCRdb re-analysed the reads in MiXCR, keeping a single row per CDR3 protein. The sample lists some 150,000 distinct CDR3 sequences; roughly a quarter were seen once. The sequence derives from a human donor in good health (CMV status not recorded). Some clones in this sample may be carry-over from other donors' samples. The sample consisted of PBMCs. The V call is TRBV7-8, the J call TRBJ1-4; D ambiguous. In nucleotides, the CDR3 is TGTGCCAGCAGCCTGGGTGTACTCGCAACTAATGAAAAACTGTTTTTT. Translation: CASSLGVLATNEKLFF.